The text below deals with one T cell receptor beta chain. TCRdb re-derived calls from the RACE reads in MiXCR, one entry per CDR3 protein. The data show just over 95,000 distinct CDR3 sequences, roughly a quarter seen once. Time point meaning: patch test 3, about 24 weeks after DPC sensitization. Specified treatment: therapeutic diphenylcyclopropenone sensitization with weekly scalp DPC. The data derive from a study of human T cells and chemical hapten exposure. Germline CDR1 KGHSH, CDR2 LQKENI. With 4 bases removed from V and 4 bases from J, the gap between germline ends came to 11 bases. This CDR3 has 13 amino acids.

The TCR originated in a man aged 35 to 55 with alopecia areata. Some clones in this sample may be carry-over from other donors' samples. The chain uses TRBV18 and TRBJ2-7; the D gene is possibly TRBD1 (5 bases). Here the sequenced sample was whole blood, taken in connection with sensitization to the hapten diphenylcyclopropenone (DPC). The CDR3, as DNA: TGTGCCAGCTCACGTGGGGCAGAGTACGAGCAGTACTTC. The encoded protein is CASSRGAEYEQYF. Full variable domain (outside the CDR3, taken from reference TRBV18 and TRBJ2-7): NAGVMQNPRHLVRRRGQEARLRCSPMKGHSHVYWYRQLPEEGLKFMVYLQKENIIDESGMPKERFSAEFPKEGPSILRIQQVVRGDSAAYFCASSRGAEYEQYFGPGTRLTVT.